This T cell receptor beta chain originates from a study of cytomegalovirus exposure and HLA in healthy donors. The CDR3 has 15 amino acids. Germline values: CDR1 SNHLY, CDR2 FYNNEI. With 10 bases clipped from V and 4 bases from J, the junction kept 11 bases outside the gene matches. Broader study findings: Indistinguishable V segments such as TRBV6-2 and TRBV6-3 were excluded. Later work showed greater clonal expansion in HLA-associated TCR beta chains than in equally common others. Apart from CMV serostatus, no immune exposure information was available.

Nominal health characterized the donors when sampled, though unrecorded immune exposures were likely. On this clone: Its antigen is currently unknown.

Both 60 Vbeta primers and 13 Jbeta primers went into the PCR. Profiled with immunoSEQ multiplex PCR; TCRdb holds only in-frame clones, not every one. Of under 140,000 clones listed, 76% are singletons. The source of this sequence is a man aged 30 to 45 in good health and CMV-seropositive. Sequenced: PBMCs. J is TRBJ2-2 and V is TRBV2, with TRBD1 matching over 8 bases. In DNA, the CDR3 is TGTGCCACCTTACCGGGACAGGTGGGCACCGGGGAGCTGTTTTTT. Translation gives CATLPGQVGTGELFF.